This entry describes one T cell receptor (beta chain). This record comes from a study of T cells in Graves' hyperthyroidism and ophthalmopathy. At the level of the study: Blood from the periphery was taken at initial diagnosis, before any treatment.

Used for diagnoses were clinical symptoms, serum thyroxine and TRAb, thyroid ultrasound and orbital computed tomography. PBMCs stemmed from 10 ml fresh peripheral blood. The TCR beta CDR3 regions underwent amplification using RNA transcripts as the source. HTBI primers drove first-round RT-PCR of the TCR CDR3. TCRdb re-called the multiplex PCR reads through MiXCR, storing one row per CDR3 protein. The sample records some 500,000 distinct CDR3 sequences, 14% being singletons. Input material: blood. This receptor was obtained from a woman between 18 and 29 years old with Graves' hyperthyroidism.

The CDR3 loop is CASSLSRGGAEQYV. The DNA for the CDR3 is TGTGCCAGCAGCTTATCTAGGGGGGGCGCCGAGCAGTACGTC. The chain uses TRBV7-9 and TRBJ2-7, with D possibly matching TRBD2 (7 bases). V shed 2 bases and J shed 6 bases, with 14 bases lying between them. The CDR3 is made up of 14 amino acids. Germline V gene lookup returns CDR1 SEHNR and CDR2 FQNEAQ (reference sequence).